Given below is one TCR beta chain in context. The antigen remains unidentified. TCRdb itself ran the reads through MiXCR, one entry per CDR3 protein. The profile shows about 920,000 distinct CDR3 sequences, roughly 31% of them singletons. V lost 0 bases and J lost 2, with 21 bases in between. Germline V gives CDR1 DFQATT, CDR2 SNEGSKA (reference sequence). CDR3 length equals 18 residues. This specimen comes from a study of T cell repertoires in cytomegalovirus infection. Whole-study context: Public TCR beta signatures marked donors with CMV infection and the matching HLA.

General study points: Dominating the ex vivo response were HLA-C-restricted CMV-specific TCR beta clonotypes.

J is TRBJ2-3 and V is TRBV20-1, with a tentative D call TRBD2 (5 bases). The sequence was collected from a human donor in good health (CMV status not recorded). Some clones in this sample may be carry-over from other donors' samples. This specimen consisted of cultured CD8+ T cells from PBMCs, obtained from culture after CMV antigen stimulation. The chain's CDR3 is CSARDPIWASSYTDTQYF. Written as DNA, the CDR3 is TGCAGTGCTAGAGATCCGATTTGGGCTAGCAGCTACACAGATACGCAGTATTTT.